A single TCR beta chain is shown here with its context. This record comes from a study of OX40 agonist ivuxolimab in advanced cancers. Trimming removed 5 bases from V and 2 bases from J, with 12 bases in between. Germline V CDR1 and CDR2: SEHNR, FQNEAQ (reference sequence). This CDR3 contains 14 residues. TCRdb's table, derived via immunoSEQ multiplex PCR, lists solely in-frame clones and lacks some. The sample has around 70,000 clones, about 85% seen once. Blood samples were obtained at baseline, cycle 4 day 1, and cycle 7 day 1. The V and J genes are TRBV7-9 and TRBJ1-2; D unclear. Sequencing was performed on CD4+ or CD8+ T cells sorted from blood, taken in a trial of the OX40 agonist ivuxolimab. The receptor was isolated from an adult with an advanced solid tumor such as melanoma, head and neck, liver or kidney cancer. CDR3 residues: CASSPQARNYGYTF. CDR3 coding DNA: TGTGCCAGCAGCCCGCAGGCGAGGAACTATGGCTACACCTTC.